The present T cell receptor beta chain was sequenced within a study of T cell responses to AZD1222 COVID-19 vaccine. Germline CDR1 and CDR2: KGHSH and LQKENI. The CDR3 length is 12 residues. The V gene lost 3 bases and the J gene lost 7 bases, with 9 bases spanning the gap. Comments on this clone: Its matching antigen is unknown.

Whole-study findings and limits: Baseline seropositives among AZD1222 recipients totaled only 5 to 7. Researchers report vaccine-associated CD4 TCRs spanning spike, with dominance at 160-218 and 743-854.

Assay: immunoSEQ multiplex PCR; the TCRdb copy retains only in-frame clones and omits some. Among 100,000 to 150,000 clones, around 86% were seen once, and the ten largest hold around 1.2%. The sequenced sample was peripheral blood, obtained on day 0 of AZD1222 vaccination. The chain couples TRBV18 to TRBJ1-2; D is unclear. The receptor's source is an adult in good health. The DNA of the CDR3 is TGTGCCAGCTCACCGACGACACGTGGCTACACCTTC. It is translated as CASSPTTRGYTF.